This record looks at one T cell receptor (beta chain) sequence and its context. This specimen comes from a study of identical twins. Germline V gives CDR1 ENHRY, CDR2 SYGVKD. This CDR3 has 16 residues. Trimming took 0 bases from V and 0 from J, leaving 10 bases between them. One entry per CDR3 protein, called by TCRdb with MiXCR from the 5' RACE reads. The sample contains 1.5 million to 2 million distinct CDR3 sequences, less than 40% of which appear only once. The rearrangement joins TRBV10-3 to TRBJ2-3, with a tentative D call TRBD2 (6 bases). The receptor comes from a newborn girl in good health. The sample taken for sequencing was cord blood. In nucleotides, the CDR3 is TGTGCCATCAGTGAGTCGGGACTCCTTAGCACAGATACGCAGTATTTT. It codes for CAISESGLLSTDTQYF.